This T cell receptor beta chain is from a study of shared clonotypes between healthy human individuals. Libraries were prepared by immunoSEQ multiplex PCR; TCRdb keeps only in-frame clonotypes and omits some of them. The table lists some 2,100,000 clones, nearly 97% of them singletons. Concerning this clone: The sample holds other DNA sequences that translate to the same CDR3.

Trimming stripped 6 bases from V and 5 bases from J, with 10 bases between. Germline V gene lookup returns CDR1 KGHSH and CDR2 LQKENI. The CDR3 sequence is 12 residues long. This chain joins TRBV18 and TRBJ1-2; tentatively, D is TRBD1 (6 bases). The sample was naive CD4+ T cells sorted from blood. The subset: CD45RA+ positively selected. The TCR comes from a man between 18 and 35 years old in good health. The CDR3 coding sequence is TGTGCCAGCTCCCCAGGGGAATATGGCTACACCTTC. Translating gives CASSPGEYGYTF.